A single sample is the source of the 8 T cell receptor beta chains below, sequenced in a study of cytomegalovirus exposure and HLA in healthy donors. It was with 60 Vbeta and 13 Jbeta primers that the PCR ran. Profiled with immunoSEQ multiplex PCR; TCRdb holds only in-frame clones, not every one. Of some 160,000 clones in the sample, roughly 79% were seen once. The sequenced material came from PBMCs. The origin of the receptors is a man in his forties in good health and CMV-seronegative.

The rearrangement links TRBV7-6 to TRBJ2-1; 7 positions agree with TRBD2. V shed 2 bases, J shed 0 bases, and the junction held 4 bases outside the gene matches. Germline V CDR1 and CDR2: SGHVS, FNYEAQ. The CDR3 spans 16 residues. The CDR3 region is CASSLSASGSYNEQFF. The CDR3 DNA reads as TGTGCCAGCAGCTTAAGTGCTAGCGGCTCCTACAATGAGCAGTTCTTC.

With respect to this clone: Other DNA sequences from this sample encode an identical CDR3 as well. The chain links TRBV27 to TRBJ2-7; 8 positions match TRBD1. This CDR3 comprises 14 residues. V shed 3 bases and J 2 bases; nucleotides not matched to a gene: 3. Germline V lookup: CDR1 MNHEY, CDR2 SMNVEV (reference sequence). CDR3 sequence: CASSFGTGPYEQYF. Written as DNA, the CDR3 is TGTGCCAGCAGTTTCGGGACAGGCCCCTACGAGCAGTACTTC.

The V gene is TRBV27, the J gene TRBJ1-1, with D perhaps matching TRBD1 (6 bases). Germline V gene data show CDR1 as MNHEY and CDR2 as SMNVEV (reference sequence). The CDR3 length is 17 residues. Between the trimmed V and J ends, which lost 5 bases and 1 base, there was a span of 20 bases. The CDR3 spells CASSPFGLLGGNTEAFF. The CDR3 nucleotides read TGTGCCAGCAGTCCGTTCGGCCTCCTAGGGGGGAACACTGAAGCTTTCTTT.

CDR3 in amino acids: CSVEDPWGDHTDTQYF. Here the CDR3 DNA reads TGCAGCGTTGAAGATCCTTGGGGCGACCACACAGATACGCAGTATTTT. This chain joins TRBV29-1 and TRBJ2-3, with D possibly matching TRBD1 (5 bases). Per germline, CDR1 SQVTM and CDR2 ANQGSEA. V was clipped by 0 bases and J by 2 bases, with 15 bases between them. The CDR3 is made up of 16 amino acids.

The V gene is TRBV29-1, the J gene TRBJ2-1, with TRBD1 as a possible D gene (8 bases). The CDR3 is made up of 12 amino acids. The germline V gene has CDR1 SQVTM and CDR2 ANQGSEA. Deletions cut 5 bases from V and 7 bases from J, with 12 bases between. CDR3 sequence (DNA): TGCAGCGTTACAGGGGGAGGGAATGAGCAGTTCTTC. Protein: CSVTGGGNEQFF.

The chain recombines TRBV18 with TRBJ1-4, with TRBD1 identical over 9 bases. The CDR3 has 15 residues. Germline CDR1 reads KGHSH; CDR2 reads LQKENI. The V and J ends lost 4 bases and 8 bases, in that order; junction bases with no gene match: 8. The CDR3 region is CASSLTGGVDEKLFF. Written as DNA, the CDR3 is TGTGCCAGCTCACTTACAGGGGGCGTGGACGAAAAACTGTTTTTT.

V is TRBV4-1 and J is TRBJ2-7; 8 bases agree with TRBD1. The V gene end was trimmed by 4 bases and the J gene end by 3 bases; junction bases not matched to a gene: 11. This CDR3 has 16 amino acids. Looked up from germline, CDR1 is MGHRA and CDR2 is YSYEKL. CDR3 in amino acids: CASSLLPRQGYYEQYF. The CDR3 DNA sequence: TGCGCCAGCAGCCTTTTGCCCAGACAGGGGTACTACGAGCAGTACTTC.

The chain couples TRBV19 to TRBJ2-2; TRBD2 matches 13 bases. CDR1 is LNHDA and CDR2 is SQIVND in the germline V gene (reference sequence). Trimming at V came to 7 bases and at J to 6 bases, leaving 8 bases not matched to a gene. The CDR3 is 16 residues long. The CDR3 protein is CASTGTSGKGSGELFF. DNA of the CDR3: TGTGCCAGTACCGGGACTAGCGGGAAAGGCTCCGGGGAGCTGTTTTTT. Drawing the rest from reference TRBV19 and TRBJ2-2, the complete variable domain is DGGITQSPKYLFRKEGQNVTLSCEQNLNHDAMYWYRQDPGQGLRLIYYSQIVNDFQKGDIAEGYSVSREKKESFPLTVTSAQKNPTAFYLCASTGTSGKGSGELFFGEGSRLTVL.